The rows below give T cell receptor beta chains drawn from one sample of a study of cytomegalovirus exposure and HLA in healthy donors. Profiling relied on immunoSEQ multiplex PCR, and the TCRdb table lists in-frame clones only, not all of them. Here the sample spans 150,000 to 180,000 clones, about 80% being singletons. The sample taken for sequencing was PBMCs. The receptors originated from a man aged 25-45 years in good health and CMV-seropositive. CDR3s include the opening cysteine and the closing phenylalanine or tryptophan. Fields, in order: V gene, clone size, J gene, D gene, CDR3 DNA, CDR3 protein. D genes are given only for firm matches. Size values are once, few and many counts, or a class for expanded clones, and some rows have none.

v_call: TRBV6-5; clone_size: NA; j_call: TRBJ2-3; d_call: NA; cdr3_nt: TGTGCCAGCAGTCCCTCACAGGGATCCACAGACACGCAGTATTTT; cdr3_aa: CASSPSQGSTDTQYF
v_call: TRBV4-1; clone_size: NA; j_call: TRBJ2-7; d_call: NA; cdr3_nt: TGCGCCAGCAGCCGCAACTACCCTCTTGGAACCTACGAGCAGTACTTC; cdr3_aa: CASSRNYPLGTYEQYF
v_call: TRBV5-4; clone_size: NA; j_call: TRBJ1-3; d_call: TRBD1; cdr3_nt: TGTGCCAGCAGCCAAGGGACAGCCTCTGGAAACACCATATATTTT; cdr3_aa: CASSQGTASGNTIYF
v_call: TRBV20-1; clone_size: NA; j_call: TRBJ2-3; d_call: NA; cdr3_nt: TGCAGTGCCGCCCCAGTAGATACGCAGTATTTT; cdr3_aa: CSAAPVDTQYF
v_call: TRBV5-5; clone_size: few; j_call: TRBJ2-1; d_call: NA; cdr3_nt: TGTGCCAGCGCTTTCGGTGGCTACAATGAGCAGTTCTTC; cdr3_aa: CASAFGGYNEQFF
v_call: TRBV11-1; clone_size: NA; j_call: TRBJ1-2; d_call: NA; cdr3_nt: TGTGCCAGCAGCTTAGATCGTGTCCTCTACACCTTC; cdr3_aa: CASSLDRVLYTF
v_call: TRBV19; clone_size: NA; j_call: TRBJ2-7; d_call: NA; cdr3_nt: TGTGCCAGTAGTATCAACATAGGGGTCTACGAGCAGTACTTC; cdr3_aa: CASSINIGVYEQYF
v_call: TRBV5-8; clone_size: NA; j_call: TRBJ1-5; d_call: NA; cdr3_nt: TGTGCCAGCAGCCTTACACATAATAGCAATCAGCCCCAGCATTTT; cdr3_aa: CASSLTHNSNQPQHF
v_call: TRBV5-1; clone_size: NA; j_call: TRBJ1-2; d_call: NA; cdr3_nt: TGCGCCAGCCAATGGGGTACTGCAGGGCGAGCTAACTATGGCTACACCTTC; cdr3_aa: CASQWGTAGRANYGYTF
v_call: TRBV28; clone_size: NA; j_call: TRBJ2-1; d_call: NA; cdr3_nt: TGTGCCAGCAGTTTAGGCGTGGTGGCAGGCAATGAGCAGTTCTTC; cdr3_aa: CASSLGVVAGNEQFF
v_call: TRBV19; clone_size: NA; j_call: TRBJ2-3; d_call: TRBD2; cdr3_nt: TGTGCCAGTAGTATGAACGGCGGGGGAGCAGATACGCAGTATTTT; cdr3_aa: CASSMNGGGADTQYF
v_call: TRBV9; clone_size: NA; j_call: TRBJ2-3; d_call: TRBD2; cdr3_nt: TGTGCCAGCAGCGTAGGGCTAGCGGGATTCACAGATACGCAGTATTTT; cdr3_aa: CASSVGLAGFTDTQYF
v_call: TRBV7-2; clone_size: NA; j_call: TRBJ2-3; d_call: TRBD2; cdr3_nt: TGTGCCAGCAGCTTTGTGACTAGCGGGAGATTGGGTCTCACAGATACGCAGTATTTT; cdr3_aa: CASSFVTSGRLGLTDTQYF
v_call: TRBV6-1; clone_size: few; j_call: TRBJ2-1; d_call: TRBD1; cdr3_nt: TGTGCCAGTTGGCCGGGACAGGGCTACAATGAGCAGTTCTTC; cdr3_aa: CASWPGQGYNEQFF
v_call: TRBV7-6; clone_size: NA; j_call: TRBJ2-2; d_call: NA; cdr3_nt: TGTGCCAGCAGCCTGCAGGGGTTGACGAACACCGGGGAGCTGTTTTTT; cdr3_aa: CASSLQGLTNTGELFF
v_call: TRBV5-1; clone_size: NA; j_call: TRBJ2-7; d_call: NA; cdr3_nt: TGCGCCAGCAGCGGGGAGATGCCCTACGAGCAGTACTTC; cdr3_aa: CASSGEMPYEQYF
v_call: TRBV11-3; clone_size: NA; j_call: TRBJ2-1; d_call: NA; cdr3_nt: TGTGCCAGCAGCTCAGAGGGCGGGGCCTCCTACAATGAGCAGTTCTTC; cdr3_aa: CASSSEGGASYNEQFF
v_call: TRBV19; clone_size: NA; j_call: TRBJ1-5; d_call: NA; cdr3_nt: TGTGCCAGTAGTAGAATGACAGAAAATCAGCCCCAGCATTTT; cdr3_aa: CASSRMTENQPQHF
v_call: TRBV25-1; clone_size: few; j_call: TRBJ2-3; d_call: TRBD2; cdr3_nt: TGTGCCAGCAGTGTCCTAGCGGGACCTTCAGATACGCAGTATTTT; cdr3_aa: CASSVLAGPSDTQYF
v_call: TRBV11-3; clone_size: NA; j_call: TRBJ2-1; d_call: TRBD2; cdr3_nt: TGTGCCAGCAGCTTGGGGACTAGCGGGAGCGGTGAGCAGTTCTTC; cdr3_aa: CASSLGTSGSGEQFF
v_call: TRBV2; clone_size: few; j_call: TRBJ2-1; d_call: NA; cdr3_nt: TGTGCCAGCATGGTACAAAGGCAGTTCTTC; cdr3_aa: CASMVQRQFF
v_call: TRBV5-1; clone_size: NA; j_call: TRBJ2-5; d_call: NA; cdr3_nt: TGCGCCAGCAGCCCCCTCCAGGGGTCAGTCGAGACCCAGTACTTC; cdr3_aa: CASSPLQGSVETQYF
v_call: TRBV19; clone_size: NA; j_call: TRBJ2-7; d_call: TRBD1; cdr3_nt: TGTGCCAGTAGTATAGGACAGGGCACCTACGAGCAGTACTTC; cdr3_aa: CASSIGQGTYEQYF
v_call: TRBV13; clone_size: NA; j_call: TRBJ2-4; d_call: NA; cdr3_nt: TGTGCCAGCAGCTTAGGAGAATCACGGGGCATTCAGTACTTC; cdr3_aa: CASSLGESRGIQYF
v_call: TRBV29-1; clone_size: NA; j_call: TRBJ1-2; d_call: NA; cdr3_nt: TGCAGCACCACAGGGTATGGCTACACCTTC; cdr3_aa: CSTTGYGYTF
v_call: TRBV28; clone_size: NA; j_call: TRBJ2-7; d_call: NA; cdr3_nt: TGTGCCAGAAATGGGAGTAGATACTCCTACGAGCAGTACTTC; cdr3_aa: CARNGSRYSYEQYF
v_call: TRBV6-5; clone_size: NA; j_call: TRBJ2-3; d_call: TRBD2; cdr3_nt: TGTGCCAGCAGGGTAGCGGGGGCCACAGATACGCAGTATTTT; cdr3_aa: CASRVAGATDTQYF
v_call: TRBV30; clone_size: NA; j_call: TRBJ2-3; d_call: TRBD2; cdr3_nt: TGTGCCTGGAGTACCCGGACTAGCGGGGGCACAGATACGCAGTATTTT; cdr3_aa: CAWSTRTSGGTDTQYF
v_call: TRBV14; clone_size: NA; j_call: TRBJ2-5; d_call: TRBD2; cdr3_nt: TGTGCCAGCAGCCAGCTTAGCGGGAGGTTTAAGACCCAGTACTTC; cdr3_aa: CASSQLSGRFKTQYF
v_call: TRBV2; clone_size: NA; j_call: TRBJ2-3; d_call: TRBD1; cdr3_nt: TGTGCCAGATCGACAGGGACAGATACGCAGTATTTT; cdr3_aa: CARSTGTDTQYF
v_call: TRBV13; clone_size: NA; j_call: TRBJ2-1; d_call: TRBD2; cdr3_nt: TGTGCCAGCAGCAGTCCCGGGACTAGCGGGAGGCGCTCCTACAATGAGCAGTTCTTC; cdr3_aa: CASSSPGTSGRRSYNEQFF
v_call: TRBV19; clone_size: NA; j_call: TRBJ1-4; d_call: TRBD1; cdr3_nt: TGTGCCAGCCGGTCGGGACAGGGAAATGAAAAACTGTTTTTT; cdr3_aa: CASRSGQGNEKLFF
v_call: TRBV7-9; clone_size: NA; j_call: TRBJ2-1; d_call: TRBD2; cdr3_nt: TGTGCCAGCAGCTTATCTAGCGGGGGTCCTTACAATGAGCAGTTCTTC; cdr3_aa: CASSLSSGGPYNEQFF
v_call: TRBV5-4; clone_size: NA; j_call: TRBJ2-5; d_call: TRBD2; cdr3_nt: TGTGCCGCCTACTCTTTGAGCGGGGCAAGGAGGGAGACCCAGTACTTC; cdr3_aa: CAAYSLSGARRETQYF
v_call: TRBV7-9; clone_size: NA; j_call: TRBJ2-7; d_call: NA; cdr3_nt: TGTGCCAGCAGCTTAGATGGCTCCCACGAGCAGTACTTC; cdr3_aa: CASSLDGSHEQYF
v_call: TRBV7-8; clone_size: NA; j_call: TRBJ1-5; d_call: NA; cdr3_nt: TGTGCCAGCAGCTCATACAGGGTTGGCAATCAGCCCCAGCATTTT; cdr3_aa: CASSSYRVGNQPQHF
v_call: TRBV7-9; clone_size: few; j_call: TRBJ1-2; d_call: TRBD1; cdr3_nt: TGTGCCAGCTCGACCATCCCGGGACAGGGGGCGACGAGCGGCTACACCTTC; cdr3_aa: CASSTIPGQGATSGYTF
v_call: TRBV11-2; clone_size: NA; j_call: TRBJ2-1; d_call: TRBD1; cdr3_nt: TGTGCCAGCAGCTCCGTCCCGGGACAGGGAGAAGGGGTCAACAATGAGCAGTTCTTC; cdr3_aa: CASSSVPGQGEGVNNEQFF
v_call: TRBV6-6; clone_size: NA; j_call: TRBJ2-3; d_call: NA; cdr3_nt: TGTGCCAGCACCTCCCCGGGAATAGATACGCAGTATTTT; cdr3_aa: CASTSPGIDTQYF